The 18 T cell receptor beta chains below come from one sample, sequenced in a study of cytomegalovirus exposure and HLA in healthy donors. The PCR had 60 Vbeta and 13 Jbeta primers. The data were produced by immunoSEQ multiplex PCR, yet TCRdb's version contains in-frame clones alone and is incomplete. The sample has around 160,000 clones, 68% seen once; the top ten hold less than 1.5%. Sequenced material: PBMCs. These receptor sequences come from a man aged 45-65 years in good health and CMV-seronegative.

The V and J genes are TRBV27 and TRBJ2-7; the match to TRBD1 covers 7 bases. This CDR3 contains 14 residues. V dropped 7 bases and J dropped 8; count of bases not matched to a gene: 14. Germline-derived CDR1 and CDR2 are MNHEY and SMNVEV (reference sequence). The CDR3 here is CASNAGTEIWKQYF. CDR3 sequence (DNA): TGTGCCAGCAATGCCGGGACAGAGATCTGGAAGCAGTACTTC.

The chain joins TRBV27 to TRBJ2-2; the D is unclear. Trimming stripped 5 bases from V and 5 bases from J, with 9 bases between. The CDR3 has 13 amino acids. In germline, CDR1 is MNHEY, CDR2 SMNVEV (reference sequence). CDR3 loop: CASSPLGTGELFF. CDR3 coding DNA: TGTGCCAGCAGTCCCCTAGGAACCGGGGAGCTGTTTTTT.

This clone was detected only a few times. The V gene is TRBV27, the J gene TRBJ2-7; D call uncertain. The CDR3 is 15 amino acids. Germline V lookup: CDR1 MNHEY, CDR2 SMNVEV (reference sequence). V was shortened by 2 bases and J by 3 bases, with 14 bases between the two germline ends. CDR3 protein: CASSLAGTKVYEQYF. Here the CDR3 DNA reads TGTGCCAGCAGTTTAGCCGGCACTAAAGTCTACGAGCAGTACTTC.

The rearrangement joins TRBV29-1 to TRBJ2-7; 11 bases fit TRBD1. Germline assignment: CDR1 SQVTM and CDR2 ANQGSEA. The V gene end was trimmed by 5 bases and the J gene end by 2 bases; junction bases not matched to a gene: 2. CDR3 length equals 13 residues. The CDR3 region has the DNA TGCAGCGTTCCGGGACAGGGGGCCTACGAGCAGTACTTC. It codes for CSVPGQGAYEQYF.

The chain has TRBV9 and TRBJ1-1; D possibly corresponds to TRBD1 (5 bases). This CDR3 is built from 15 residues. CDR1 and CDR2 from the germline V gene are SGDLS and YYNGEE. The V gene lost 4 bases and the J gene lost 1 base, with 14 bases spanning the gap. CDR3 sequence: CASSLHIQGNTEAFF. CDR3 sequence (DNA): TGTGCCAGCAGCTTACACATCCAGGGGAACACTGAAGCTTTCTTT.

The CDR3: CASSQVQGVTEAFF. CDR3 sequence (DNA): TGCGCCAGCAGCCAGGTACAGGGGGTCACTGAAGCTTTCTTT. The J gene is TRBJ1-1, the V gene TRBV4-1, with TRBD1 matching over 8 bases. The CDR3 totals 14 residues. Germline values: CDR1 MGHRA, CDR2 YSYEKL. The J segment lost 4 bases and the V segment lost 3 bases, leaving 4 bases of the junction unmatched.

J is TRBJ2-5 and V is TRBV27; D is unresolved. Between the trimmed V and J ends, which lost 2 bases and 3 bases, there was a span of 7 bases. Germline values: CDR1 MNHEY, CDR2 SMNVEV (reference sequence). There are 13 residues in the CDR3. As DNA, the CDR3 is TGTGCCAGCAGTTTAGTGTCTGAAGAGACCCAGTACTTC. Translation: CASSLVSEETQYF.

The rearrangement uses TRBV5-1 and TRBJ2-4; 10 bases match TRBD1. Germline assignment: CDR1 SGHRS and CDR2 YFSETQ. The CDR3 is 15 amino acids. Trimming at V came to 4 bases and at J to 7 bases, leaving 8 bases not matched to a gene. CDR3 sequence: CASSLGQGRGNIQYF. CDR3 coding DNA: TGCGCCAGCAGCCTGGGACAGGGGAGGGGGAACATTCAGTACTTC.

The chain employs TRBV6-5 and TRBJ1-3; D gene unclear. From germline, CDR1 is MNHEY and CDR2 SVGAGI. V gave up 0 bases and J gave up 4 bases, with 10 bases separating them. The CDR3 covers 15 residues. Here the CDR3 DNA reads TGTGCCAGCAGTTACTCGGGCAGATCCGGAAACACCATATATTTT. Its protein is CASSYSGRSGNTIYF.

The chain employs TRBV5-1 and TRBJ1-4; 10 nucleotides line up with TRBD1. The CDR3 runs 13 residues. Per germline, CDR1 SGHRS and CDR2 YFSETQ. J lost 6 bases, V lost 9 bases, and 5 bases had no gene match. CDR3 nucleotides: TGCGCCAACCGTGACAGGGGGCATGAAAAACTGTTTTTT. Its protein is CANRDRGHEKLFF.

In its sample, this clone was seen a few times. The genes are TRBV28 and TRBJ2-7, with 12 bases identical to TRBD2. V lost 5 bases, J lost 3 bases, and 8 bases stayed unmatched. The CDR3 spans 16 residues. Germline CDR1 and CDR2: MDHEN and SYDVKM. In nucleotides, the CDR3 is TGTGCCAGCAGTCCCGCCGGACTAGCGGGGATCTACGAGCAGTACTTC. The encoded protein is CASSPAGLAGIYEQYF.

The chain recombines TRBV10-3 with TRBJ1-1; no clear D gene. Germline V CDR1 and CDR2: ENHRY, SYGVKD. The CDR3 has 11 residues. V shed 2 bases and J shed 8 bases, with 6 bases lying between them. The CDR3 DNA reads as TGTGCCATCAGTGAGGGAGGAGAAGCTTTCTTT. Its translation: CAISEGGEAFF.

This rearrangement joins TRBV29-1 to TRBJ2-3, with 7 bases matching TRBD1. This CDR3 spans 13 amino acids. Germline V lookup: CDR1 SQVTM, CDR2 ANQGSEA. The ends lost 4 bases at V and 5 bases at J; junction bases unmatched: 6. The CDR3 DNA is TGCAGCGTTGCCACAGGGGTAGGAGATACGCAGTATTTT. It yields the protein CSVATGVGDTQYF.

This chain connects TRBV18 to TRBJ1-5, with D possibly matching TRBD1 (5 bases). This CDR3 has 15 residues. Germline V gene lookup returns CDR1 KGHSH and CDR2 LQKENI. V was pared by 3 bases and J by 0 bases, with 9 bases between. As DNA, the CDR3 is TGTGCCAGCTCACCCTCACAGGATAGCAATCAGCCCCAGCATTTT. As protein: CASSPSQDSNQPQHF. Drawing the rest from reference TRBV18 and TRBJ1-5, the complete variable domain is NAGVMQNPRHLVRRRGQEARLRCSPMKGHSHVYWYRQLPEEGLKFMVYLQKENIIDESGMPKERFSAEFPKEGPSILRIQQVVRGDSAAYFCASSPSQDSNQPQHFGDGTRLSIL.

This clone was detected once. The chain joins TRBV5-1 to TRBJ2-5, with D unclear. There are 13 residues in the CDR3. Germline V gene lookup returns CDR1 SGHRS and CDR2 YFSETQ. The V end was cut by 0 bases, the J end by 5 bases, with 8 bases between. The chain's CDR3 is CASSLGVRETQYF. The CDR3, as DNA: TGCGCCAGCAGCTTGGGAGTTCGGGAGACCCAGTACTTC. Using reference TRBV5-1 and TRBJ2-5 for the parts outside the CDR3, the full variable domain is KAGVTQTPRYLIKTRGQQVTLSCSPISGHRSVSWYQQTPGQGLQFLFEYFSETQRNKGNFPGRFSGRQFSNSRSEMNVSTLELGDSALYLCASSLGVRETQYFGPGTRLLVL.

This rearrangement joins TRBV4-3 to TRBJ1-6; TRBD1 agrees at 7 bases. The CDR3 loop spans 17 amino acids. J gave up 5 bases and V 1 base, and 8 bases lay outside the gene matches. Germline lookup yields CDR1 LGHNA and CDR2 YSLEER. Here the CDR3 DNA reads TGCGCCAGCAGCCAAGCTCACAGGGGCTGGGATAATTCACCCCTCCACTTT. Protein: CASSQAHRGWDNSPLHF.

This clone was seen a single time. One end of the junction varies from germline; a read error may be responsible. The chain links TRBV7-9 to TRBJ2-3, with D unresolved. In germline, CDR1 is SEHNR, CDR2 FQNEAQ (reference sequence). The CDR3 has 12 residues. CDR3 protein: CSSSFEEDTQYF. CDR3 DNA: TGTTCCAGCAGCTTTGAGGAGGATACGCAGTATTTT. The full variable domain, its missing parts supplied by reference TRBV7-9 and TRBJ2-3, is DTGVSQNPRHKITKRGQNVTFRCDPISEHNRLYWYRQTLGQGPEFLTYFQNEAQLEKSRLLSDRFSAERPKGSFSTLEIQRTEQGDSAMYLCSSSFEEDTQYFGPGTRLTVL.

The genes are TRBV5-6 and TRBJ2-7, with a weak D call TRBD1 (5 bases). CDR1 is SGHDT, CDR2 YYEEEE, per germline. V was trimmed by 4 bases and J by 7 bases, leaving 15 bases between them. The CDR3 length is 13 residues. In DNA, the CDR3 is TGTGCCAGCAGCCCCTTTGGGGCGAGGGAGCAGTACTTC. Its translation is CASSPFGAREQYF.